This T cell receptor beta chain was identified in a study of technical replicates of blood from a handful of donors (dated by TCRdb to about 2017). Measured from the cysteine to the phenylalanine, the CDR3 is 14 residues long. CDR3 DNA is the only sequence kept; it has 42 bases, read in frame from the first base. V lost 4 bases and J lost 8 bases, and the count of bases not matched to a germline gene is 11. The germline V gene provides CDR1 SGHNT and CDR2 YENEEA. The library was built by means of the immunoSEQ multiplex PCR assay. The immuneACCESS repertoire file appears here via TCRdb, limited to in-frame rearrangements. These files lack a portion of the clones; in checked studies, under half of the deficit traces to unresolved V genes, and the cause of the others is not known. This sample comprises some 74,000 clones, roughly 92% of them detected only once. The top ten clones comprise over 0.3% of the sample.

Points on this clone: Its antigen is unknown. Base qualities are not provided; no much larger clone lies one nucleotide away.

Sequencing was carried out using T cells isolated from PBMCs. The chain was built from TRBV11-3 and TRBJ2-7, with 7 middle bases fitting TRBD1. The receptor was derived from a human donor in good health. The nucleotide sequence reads TGTGCCAGCAGCTCCGGGACAGCCTTAGGGCAGCAGTACTTC. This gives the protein CASSSGTALGQQYF. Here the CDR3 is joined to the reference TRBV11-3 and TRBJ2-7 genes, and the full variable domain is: EAGVVQSPRYKIIEKKQPVAFWCNPISGHNTLYWYLQNLGQGPELLIRYENEEAVDDSQLPKDRFSAERLKGVDSTLKIQPAELGDSAVYLCASSSGTALGQQYFGPGTRLTVT.